The rows below give T cell receptor beta chains drawn from one sample of a study of blood T cell repertoires in COVID-19. Measured with immunoSEQ multiplex PCR; TCRdb has only the in-frame clones, and not every one. Among about 260,000 clones listed, about nine tenths were seen once. The sequenced sample consisted of peripheral blood. Source of these receptors: a woman between 40 and 50 years old who had recovered from COVID-19. Both conserved end residues are part of each CDR3. A D gene is named only where the DNA matches it firmly. Where a row states a size, it is once, few, many or the class of an expanded clone; other rows omit it.

clone_size,d_call,v_call,j_call,cdr3_nt,cdr3_aa
once,TRBD1,TRBV5-4,TRBJ1-2,TGTGCCAGCAGGCCGGGACAGGGGGTAACTCGGAACTATGGCTACACCTTC,CASRPGQGVTRNYGYTF
NA,TRBD1,TRBV5-1,TRBJ1-1,TGCGCCAGCAGCTCACAGGGGGATACTGAAGCTTTCTTT,CASSSQGDTEAFF
NA,TRBD1,TRBV5-1,TRBJ1-5,TGCGCCAGCAGCTCGGGACAGGGGCTAGATCAGCCCCAGCATTTT,CASSSGQGLDQPQHF
NA,NA,TRBV4-3,TRBJ1-1,TGCGCCAGCAGCCACAATAGGGGCACTGAAGCTTTCTTT,CASSHNRGTEAFF
NA,NA,TRBV5-6,TRBJ2-1,TGTGCCGTCGGGGGTTTTCCCTACAATGAGCAGTTCTTC,CAVGGFPYNEQFF
NA,NA,TRBV7-9,TRBJ2-3,TGTGCCAGCAGCTTACCTCGACAGGTCACAGATACGCAGTATTTT,CASSLPRQVTDTQYF
NA,TRBD1,TRBV5-1,TRBJ1-3,TGCGCCAGCAGCTTGGAGACAGGGGGAGCGAGAAACACCATATATTTT,CASSLETGGARNTIYF
NA,TRBD2,TRBV18,TRBJ2-1,TGTGCCAGCTCACTAGCGGGGGGAGCCTACAATGAGCAGTTCTTC,CASSLAGGAYNEQFF
NA,NA,TRBV7-2,TRBJ1-2,TGTGCCAGCAGCTTAGCCCCCCGCGGAGGCTACACCTTC,CASSLAPRGGYTF
NA,NA,TRBV5-1,TRBJ2-7,TGCGCCAGCAGCCCTGGGGGGGGGCAGAACCTCTACGAGCAGTACTTC,CASSPGGGQNLYEQYF
NA,TRBD1,TRBV12-3/TRBV12-4,TRBJ1-5,TGTGCCAGCAGATCGGGACAGAATCAGCCCCAGCATTTT,CASRSGQNQPQHF
few,TRBD2,TRBV30,TRBJ2-3,TGTGCCTGGAGTCGAGGACTAGCGGACACAGATACGCAGTATTTT,CAWSRGLADTDTQYF
NA,NA,TRBV5-1,TRBJ2-1,TGCGCCAGCAGCTTGGCTAGCCTACTCCATGAGCAGTTCTTC,CASSLASLLHEQFF
NA,TRBD2,TRBV6-1,TRBJ2-5,TGTGCCAGCAGTGCTTGGTCCGGGACTAGCGGGGGGGCAGGAGAGACCCAGTACTTC,CASSAWSGTSGGAGETQYF
NA,TRBD1,TRBV7-9,TRBJ1-3,TGTGCCAGCAGCTTAAAATATCGGGGGACAGGTAAAACAGGAAACACCATATATTTT,CASSLKYRGTGKTGNTIYF
NA,NA,TRBV4-3,TRBJ2-3,TGCGCCAGCAGCCCCCGGGACTCGGGCACAGATACGCAGTATTTT,CASSPRDSGTDTQYF
NA,TRBD1,TRBV29-1,TRBJ2-1,TGCACGGGGACAGGGGCGTACAATGAGCAGTTCTTC,CTGTGAYNEQFF